The rows below give T cell receptor beta chains drawn from one sample of a study of technical replicates of blood from a few donors. This table comes from immunoSEQ multiplex PCR, and its TCRdb copy is limited to in-frame clones, with some not included. The table records roughly 83,000 clones, 85% to 95% of them present only once. Material: T cells isolated from PBMCs. These receptors all stem from a human donor in good health. The CDR3 runs from the conserved cysteine through the conserved F or W. The D gene is left open where the match is weak. The size field is filled for only some rows; it gives once, few, many or a size class.

CDR3nt	CDR3aa	abundance	d_gene	v_gene	j_gene
TGTGCCAGCAGCTTGACGGCGGGGGGAGCTTTCTTT	CASSLTAGGAFF	.	.	TRBV7-2	TRBJ1-1
TGTGCCAGCAGCTTCAACAGGGGGTCGGGCACTGAAGCTTTCTTT	CASSFNRGSGTEAFF	.	TRBD1	TRBV7-9	TRBJ1-1
TGCGCCAGCAGCCAAGGGTTCTCGGTGGCTAATGAAAAACTGTTTTTT	CASSQGFSVANEKLFF	.	.	TRBV4-1	TRBJ1-4
TGTGCCAGCAGCCGCGGACAGGGGGGGACCGGGGAGCTGTTTTTT	CASSRGQGGTGELFF	few	TRBD1	TRBV7-2	TRBJ2-2
TGCGCCAGCAGCCAAGATTGGCTCGCGAGGACAGATACGCAGTATTTT	CASSQDWLARTDTQYF	.	.	TRBV4-1	TRBJ2-3
TGCGCCAGCAGGCGGCAGACAGACTCCTACAATGAGCAGTTCTTC	CASRRQTDSYNEQFF	few	.	TRBV4-1	TRBJ2-1
TGCAGCGTTGCACCACTTGCGGGTCAGGGAAACACCATATATTTT	CSVAPLAGQGNTIYF	.	.	TRBV29-1	TRBJ1-3
TGCGCCAGCAGCCTGACAGGGCTTGGGTCAGGTTCACCCCTCCACTTT	CASSLTGLGSGSPLHF	.	TRBD1	TRBV4-1	TRBJ1-6
TGTGCCAGCAGGGTTTCAGGTGATTCCTACGAGCAGTACTTC	CASRVSGDSYEQYF	.	.	TRBV28	TRBJ2-7
TGTGCCATCAGTGATCCGGGACAGGGGGCTTCCTACGAGCAGTACTTC	CAISDPGQGASYEQYF	.	TRBD1	TRBV10-3	TRBJ2-7
TGTGCCAGCAGCCGAAGCTATAACACCGGGGAGCTGTTTTTT	CASSRSYNTGELFF	few	.	TRBV7-2	TRBJ2-2
TGTGCCAGCAGTTTTTCGTCTAGCGGGAGGGACAACTCCTACAATGAGCAGTTCTTC	CASSFSSSGRDNSYNEQFF	.	TRBD2	TRBV28	TRBJ2-1
TGCGCCAGCAGCCCGTCGGGGGAAGGCGGCTACACCTTC	CASSPSGEGGYTF	.	.	TRBV5-1	TRBJ1-2
TGTGCCAGCAGCCGGGACACTCACTACGAGCAGTACTTC	CASSRDTHYEQYF	.	.	TRBV11-2	TRBJ2-7
TGTGCCAGCAGTTTACACGGGGGGGGCACTGAAGCTTTCTTT	CASSLHGGGTEAFF	.	.	TRBV27	TRBJ1-1
TGTGCTAGCAGCTTTGTGGAGGGGGAGACCCAGTACTTC	CASSFVEGETQYF	.	.	TRBV7-7	TRBJ2-5
TGTGCCAGCAGCCAACCCAGGGCCGGGGAGCTGTTTTTT	CASSQPRAGELFF	once	.	TRBV7-9	TRBJ2-2
TGTGCCAGCAGCTTAGATGGGGACAGGACCCACGAGCAGTACTTC	CASSLDGDRTHEQYF	.	TRBD1	TRBV7-6	TRBJ2-7
TGTGCCAGCTCACCAGGCCAAAACACCGGGGAGCTGTTTTTT	CASSPGQNTGELFF	.	.	TRBV18	TRBJ2-2
TGTGCCAGCAGCTACGACTCAATAGATCAGCCCCAGCATTTT	CASSYDSIDQPQHF	.	.	TRBV6-5	TRBJ1-5
TGCGCCAGCAGCCCGAGCAAAGGACAGGTCGGGGGATACAATGAGCAGTTCTTC	CASSPSKGQVGGYNEQFF	.	.	TRBV4-1	TRBJ2-1
TGTGCCAGCAGCGTACAGGGGGCGAACACTGAAGCTTTCTTT	CASSVQGANTEAFF	.	TRBD1	TRBV7-2	TRBJ1-1
TGTGCCAGCAGCCAATTAGGGACAGGGGGTTTAACTGAAGCTTTCTTT	CASSQLGTGGLTEAFF	few	TRBD1	TRBV4-2	TRBJ1-1
TGTGCCAGCAGGGCTGGCAACACCATATATTTT	CASRAGNTIYF	.	.	TRBV7-9	TRBJ1-3
TGTGCCTGCTTTCTGAACACTGAAGCTTTCTTT	CACFLNTEAFF	few	.	TRBV30	TRBJ1-1
TGTGCCAGCAGCCCGGACAGGGGCTCCTACGAGCAGTACTTC	CASSPDRGSYEQYF	.	TRBD1	TRBV6-5	TRBJ2-7
TGTGCCAGCAGTACCGGACTAGTCTTGGAGACCCAGTACTTC	CASSTGLVLETQYF	.	TRBD2	TRBV2	TRBJ2-5
TGTGCCAGCAGCGTAGTGTCTAGGGGCCACTATGGCTACACCTTC	CASSVVSRGHYGYTF	once	.	TRBV9	TRBJ1-2
TGCAGTGCTAGTTTACTTCAGGAGCTGTTTTTT	CSASLLQELFF	.	.	TRBV20-1	TRBJ2-2
TGCGCCAGCAGTCAATTACTGTCAGGGGGCAGGTACGAGCAGTACTTC	CASSQLLSGGRYEQYF	.	TRBD1	TRBV23-1	TRBJ2-7
TGTGCCAGTAGTATCGGTGAGACAGTATATTATGGCTACACCTTC	CASSIGETVYYGYTF	.	.	TRBV19	TRBJ1-2
TGTGCCAGCAGTGAAGGGACAAGATACGAGCAGTACTTC	CASSEGTRYEQYF	.	.	TRBV6-1	TRBJ2-7
TGTGCCAGCAGTAAATCTCTCGGGTGGGCGGGAGCTTTCTTT	CASSKSLGWAGAFF	once	.	TRBV28	TRBJ1-1